This T cell receptor (beta chain) was found in a study of blood T cell repertoires in COVID-19 (dated by TCRdb to 2020 to 2022). About the full investigation: Samples covering the acute and convalescent phases of COVID-19 were provided by collaborators in the United States, Italy and Spain. The material from the prospective study consisted of cDNA or gDNA derived from T cells, B-cell-depleted T cells, or PBMCs. The dataset comprised deeply sampled blood TCRbeta repertoires from subjects exposed to, actively infected with, or recovered from COVID-19. The repertoires were made available in a free public database intended to serve as a resource for research on the immune response to SARS-CoV-2. The samples were drawn from two sources: the first 160 participants of the ongoing ImmuneRACE study, and 1,200 or so subjects contributed by 6 global collaborators. Nearly every sample came with metadata listing a de-identified subject ID, COVID-19 status, age in years and sex. HLA class I and class II types, where available, came from metadata supplied by the sample provider rather than from assay-based typing.

Results and caveats for the whole study, not just this receptor: The amount of clinical and demographic metadata varied by source and participant and was provided uncurated.

The immunoSEQ Assay, a bias-controlled multiplex PCR, was used to amplify TCRbeta CDR3 regions from genomic DNA. Per the authors' processing: Within the assay, amplification of reference gene primers was used to estimate how many nucleated cells each sample contained. Sequence reads were collapsed and filtered to measure the absolute abundance of every unique TCRbeta CDR3 rearrangement. For each sample, productive Simpson clonality was calculated as the square root of Simpson's diversity index across productive rearrangements. Drawn from immuneACCESS, this table holds only the in-frame rearrangements with V and J called that TCRdb kept. Clones are partly lost; checked studies trace under half to an unresolved V gene and leave the rest unexplained. V, J and clone size reflect that table, while D and trimming were determined from the DNA. The sample table holds about 36,000 clones, of which approximately 80% were seen once. The ten largest clones add up to approximately 15% of the sample.

Collaborating institutions collected whole blood in K2EDTA tubes following their own protocols. For TCRbeta analysis, collaborators shipped samples as frozen whole blood, isolated PBMCs, or DNA extracted from either of those sample types. A remark on this clone: Its antigen is unknown. No quality values exist for individual bases; no much larger clone is one base distant.

V is reduced by 1 base and J by 4 bases, leaving a spacing of 14 bases between them. Counted from cysteine to phenylalanine, this CDR3 has 16 amino acids. Just the 48-base CDR3 DNA is kept, in frame starting at base 1. Per the germline V gene (reference sequence), LNHNV is the CDR1 and YYDKDF is the CDR2. In this chain, TRBV15 is recombined with TRBJ2-1; the best D guess is TRBD2, with 6 bases matching. What was sequenced was peripheral blood. The sequence came from a human donor in a cohort sampled during active COVID-19. The nucleotide sequence reads TGTGCCACCAGCAGAGCTTTGGGGACTGGTTACAATGAGCAGTTCTTC. It is translated as CATSRALGTGYNEQFF.